The 23 T cell receptor beta chains below all came from one sample that was sequenced in a study of blood T cell repertoires in COVID-19. Using immunoSEQ multiplex PCR, the repertoire was profiled, and TCRdb retains in-frame clones only, with some absent. The sample yields 100,000 to 150,000 clones, 79% seen once. The material sequenced was peripheral blood. These receptor sequences come from a man aged 35-49 years with active or convalescent COVID-19.

The chain carries TRBV5-5 and TRBJ2-2, with a possible D match to TRBD1 (5 bases). CDR3 length: 15 amino acids. Germline assignment: CDR1 SGHKS and CDR2 YYEKEE (reference sequence). Trimming cost V 0 bases and J 6 bases, with 12 bases left between them. The CDR3 loop is CASSLDVPGSGELFF. CDR3 coding DNA: TGTGCCAGCAGCTTGGATGTGCCAGGGTCCGGGGAGCTGTTTTTT.

V gene TRBV21-1 combines with J gene TRBJ1-5; whether TRBD1, the table's D call, matches the DNA was not checked. TRBV21-1 is designated a pseudogene. This CDR3 contains 13 residues. CDR3 region: CASSHTTNQPQHF. Here the CDR3 DNA reads TGTGCCAGCAGCCACACCACGAATCAGCCCCAGCATTTT.

This clone is a singleton in its sample. The V gene is TRBV30, the J gene TRBJ2-4; 7 bases line up with TRBD1. The CDR3 has 14 residues. V dropped 1 base and J dropped 8; count of bases not matched to a gene: 8. The germline V gene encodes CDR1 GTSNPN and CDR2 SVGIG (reference sequence). CDR3 nucleotide sequence: TGTGCCTGGAGTGCCACCAGGGGGATGGACATTCAGTACTTC. It codes for CAWSATRGMDIQYF.

This chain links TRBV2 with TRBJ1-5, with D tentatively TRBD1 (6 bases). Looked up from germline, CDR1 is SNHLY and CDR2 is FYNNEI. The CDR3 is made up of 14 amino acids. V was shortened by 4 bases and J by 2 bases, with 9 bases between the two germline ends. For the CDR3, the DNA is TGTGCCAGCAGTGGTTCAGGGGGCAATCAGCCCCAGCATTTT. It specifies CASSGSGGNQPQHF. Full variable domain (missing parts from reference TRBV2 and TRBJ1-5): EPEVTQTPSHQVTQMGQEVILRCVPISNHLYFYWYRQILGQKVEFLVSFYNNEISEKSEIFDDQFSVERPDGSNFTLKIRSTKLEDSAMYFCASSGSGGNQPQHFGDGTRLSIL.

J is TRBJ1-2 and V is TRBV14; 7 positions agree with TRBD1. The CDR3 contains 15 residues. The V gene's germline CDR1 is SGHDN and CDR2 FVKESK. With 5 bases clipped from V and 0 bases from J, the junction kept 6 bases outside the gene matches. CDR3 protein: CASSSWTGSNYGYTF. DNA for the CDR3: TGTGCCAGCAGCTCTTGGACAGGATCTAACTATGGCTACACCTTC.

The CDR3 here is CSVEDLGHYTF. The CDR3, as DNA: TGCAGCGTTGAAGATTTGGGACACTACACCTTC. The rearrangement joins TRBV29-1 to TRBJ1-2; D perhaps matches TRBD1 (6 bases). V lost 0 bases and J 10 bases, leaving 9 bases between the germline ends. This CDR3 comprises 11 residues. The germline CDR1 and CDR2 sequences are SQVTM and ANQGSEA.

The chain employs TRBV11-3 and TRBJ1-1; TRBD1 is a possible D gene (5 bases). The CDR3 runs 16 residues. V was trimmed by 0 bases and J by 1 base, leaving 12 bases between them. Germline assignment: CDR1 SGHNT and CDR2 YENEEA. The CDR3 sequence: CASSLDNWQGNTEAFF. CDR3 nucleotides: TGTGCCAGCAGCTTAGATAACTGGCAGGGGAACACTGAAGCTTTCTTT. The full variable domain, its missing parts supplied by reference TRBV11-3 and TRBJ1-1, is EAGVVQSPRYKIIEKKQPVAFWCNPISGHNTLYWYLQNLGQGPELLIRYENEEAVDDSQLPKDRFSAERLKGVDSTLKIQPAELGDSAVYLCASSLDNWQGNTEAFFGQGTRLTVV.

The genes are TRBV29-1 and TRBJ2-5; tentative D call: TRBD1 (6 bases). The CDR3 has 14 amino acids. Germline CDR1 SQVTM, CDR2 ANQGSEA. V shed 4 bases and J shed 2 bases, with 14 bases lying between them. CDR3 residues: CSVAGSRGQETQYF. The CDR3 coding sequence is TGCAGCGTTGCGGGCAGCAGGGGTCAAGAGACCCAGTACTTC.

The chain links TRBV5-3 to TRBJ2-3; D is possibly TRBD1 (6 bases). TRBV5-3 is recorded as an ORF, its role being uncertain. There are 14 residues in the CDR3. Trimming pared 4 bases from V and 2 bases from J, leaving 11 bases between. CDR3 region: CARSARTVTDTQYF. DNA for the CDR3: TGTGCCAGAAGCGCCCGGACAGTCACAGATACGCAGTATTTT.

The chain links TRBV10-3 to TRBJ1-2; D possibly corresponds to TRBD1 (6 bases). CDR3 length: 14 amino acids. The germline V gene has CDR1 ENHRY and CDR2 SYGVKD. Trimming stripped 3 bases from V and 6 bases from J, with 14 bases between. CDR3 nucleotides: TGTGCCATCAGTGAACAGGGTCGATTCGATGGCTACACCTTC. Protein sequence: CAISEQGRFDGYTF.

The chain employs TRBV5-4 and TRBJ2-5; 7 bases line up with TRBD2. CDR1 is SGHNT, CDR2 YYREEE, per germline (reference sequence). The V gene end was trimmed by 5 bases and the J gene end by 5 bases; junction bases not matched to a gene: 9. There are 14 residues in the CDR3. CDR3 sequence: CASSPSGDRETQYF. For the CDR3, the DNA is TGTGCCAGCAGTCCCAGCGGGGACCGGGAGACCCAGTACTTC.

This chain joins TRBV10-3 and TRBJ2-1; D perhaps matches TRBD2 (6 bases). Trimming left V 8 bases short and J 5 bases short, with 16 bases between. Germline-derived CDR1 and CDR2 are ENHRY and SYGVKD. The CDR3 is 14 amino acids. This CDR3 is CAIRGIAADNEQFF. CDR3 DNA sequence: TGTGCCATCCGCGGAATAGCGGCAGACAATGAGCAGTTCTTC.

This rearrangement joins TRBV24-1 to TRBJ1-3; possibly TRBD1 for D (6 bases). CDR3 length: 15 residues. V was shortened by 3 bases and J by 2 bases, with 10 bases between the two germline ends. In germline, CDR1 is KGHDR, CDR2 SFDVKD. The CDR3 DNA reads as TGTGCCACCAGTGATCCCAGGGGACCTGGAAACACCATATATTTT. Translation gives CATSDPRGPGNTIYF.

The J gene is TRBJ2-7, the V gene TRBV9, with a tentative D call TRBD2 (6 bases). The CDR3 is 15 amino acids. With 4 bases removed from V and 3 bases from J, the gap between germline ends came to 17 bases. The germline CDR1 and CDR2 sequences are SGDLS and YYNGEE. The CDR3 DNA reads TGTGCCAGCAGCCCCGGGGGTCTTCCTTACTACGAGCAGTACTTC. It yields the protein CASSPGGLPYYEQYF.

This clone was picked up one time. The V and J genes are TRBV9 and TRBJ1-4, with D unclear. The CDR3 contains 14 residues. Trimming removed 1 base at V and 7 bases at J, with 11 bases between. CDR1 and CDR2 from the germline V gene are SGDLS and YYNGEE. The CDR3 DNA follows: TGTGCCAGCAGCGTAAGCGGCCCGGGTGAAAAACTGTTTTTT. Translation: CASSVSGPGEKLFF.

The DNA for the CDR3 is TGTGCTAGTGGTTTGGTACTGGGCTCTGAAGCTTTCTTT. The encoded protein is CASGLVLGSEAFF. The rearrangement joins TRBV12-5 to TRBJ1-1; D ambiguous. This CDR3 is 13 amino acids long. Germline V CDR1 and CDR2: LGHNT, FRNRAP. V gave up 0 bases and J gave up 6 bases, with 8 bases separating them.

The chain's CDR3 is CASTRDRYQPQHF. The CDR3 DNA follows: TGTGCCAGCACAAGAGACAGATATCAGCCCCAGCATTTT. This chain uses TRBV28 with TRBJ1-5, with D perhaps matching TRBD1 (5 bases). The ends were cut back, 7 bases at V and 5 bases at J, with 12 bases in the middle. Germline V gives CDR1 MDHEN, CDR2 SYDVKM. CDR3 length: 13 amino acids. The full variable domain, with the rest looked up from reference TRBV28 and TRBJ1-5, is DVKVTQSSRYLVKRTGEKVFLECVQDMDHENMFWYRQDPGLGLRLIYFSYDVKMKEKGDIPEGYSVSREKKERFSLILESASTNQTSMYLCASTRDRYQPQHFGDGTRLSIL.

In its sample, this clone was seen a few times. V usage is TRBV3-1 (or the pseudogene TRBV3-2) and J usage is TRBJ1-6; tentatively, D is TRBD1 (6 bases). Germline V gene sequence: CDR1 LGHDT, CDR2 YNNKEL (reference sequence). There are 14 residues in the CDR3. Trimming removed 0 bases from V and 9 bases from J, with 9 bases in between. The CDR3 DNA sequence: TGTGCCAGCAGCCAAGACCAGGGGAGTTCACCCCTCCACTTT. This translates into CASSQDQGSSPLHF.

The chain links TRBV10-3 to TRBJ2-3, with a possible D match to TRBD1 (5 bases). The germline gives CDR1 ENHRY, CDR2 SYGVKD. Trimming cost V 3 bases and J 6 bases, with 10 bases left between them. This CDR3 spans 13 amino acids. Written as DNA, the CDR3 is TGTGCCATCAGTGACAGGGTAGCCGATACGCAGTATTTT. Its protein is CAISDRVADTQYF.

This chain connects TRBV30 to TRBJ1-5; perhaps TRBD1 as D (5 bases). This CDR3 is 15 amino acids long. Germline CDR1 is GTSNPN and CDR2 is SVGIG (reference sequence). V was trimmed by 4 bases and J by 0 bases, leaving 13 bases between them. CDR3 bases: TGTGCCTGGACCGATGCAAGGGGTAGCAATCAGCCCCAGCATTTT. This codes for CAWTDARGSNQPQHF.

V and J are TRBV7-8 and TRBJ1-3; D is uncertain. V was clipped by 6 bases and J by 3 bases, with 9 bases between them. The CDR3 extends over 13 amino acids. Looked up from germline, CDR1 is SGHVS and CDR2 is FQNEAQ. CDR3 DNA: TGTGCCAGCAGAAGAGGTTTTGGAAACACCATATATTTT. This encodes CASRRGFGNTIYF.

The V call is TRBV19, the J call TRBJ2-1; tentative D call: TRBD2 (6 bases). The V gene's germline CDR1 is LNHDA and CDR2 SQIVND (reference sequence). There are 13 residues in the CDR3. Deletions cut 5 bases from V and 8 bases from J, with 13 bases between. The CDR3 loop reads CASSFRGWDEQFF. In nucleotides, the CDR3 is TGTGCCAGTAGTTTCCGGGGGTGGGATGAGCAGTTCTTC.

The CDR3 bases are TGTGCCAGCAGCCCAAGCGGGGTGTCCACAGATACGCAGTATTTT. This translates into CASSPSGVSTDTQYF. The rearrangement joins TRBV9 to TRBJ2-3, with 7 bases matching TRBD2. Trimming took 4 bases from V and 2 from J; bases not matched to a gene: 7. The germline V gene encodes CDR1 SGDLS and CDR2 YYNGEE. The CDR3 length is 15 residues. Full variable domain (missing parts from reference TRBV9 and TRBJ2-3): DSGVTQTPKHLITATGQRVTLRCSPRSGDLSVYWYQQSLDQGLQFLIQYYNGEERAKGNILERFSAQQFPDLHSELNLSSLELGDSALYFCASSPSGVSTDTQYFGPGTRLTVL.